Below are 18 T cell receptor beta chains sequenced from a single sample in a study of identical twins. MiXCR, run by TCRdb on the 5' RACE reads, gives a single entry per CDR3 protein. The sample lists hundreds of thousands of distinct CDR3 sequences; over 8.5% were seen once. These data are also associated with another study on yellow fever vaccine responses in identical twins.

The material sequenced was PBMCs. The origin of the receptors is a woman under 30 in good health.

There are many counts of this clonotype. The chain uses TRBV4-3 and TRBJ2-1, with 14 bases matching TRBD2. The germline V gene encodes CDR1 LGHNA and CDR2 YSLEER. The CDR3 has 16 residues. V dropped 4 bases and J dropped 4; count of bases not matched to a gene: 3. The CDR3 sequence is CASSRLAGGMYNEQFF. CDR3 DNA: TGCGCCAGCAGCCGACTAGCGGGAGGGATGTACAATGAGCAGTTCTTC.

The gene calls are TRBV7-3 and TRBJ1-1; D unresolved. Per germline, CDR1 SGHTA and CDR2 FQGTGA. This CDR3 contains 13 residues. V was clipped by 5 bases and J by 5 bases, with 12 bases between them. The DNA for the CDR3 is TGTGCCAGCAGCCAGGAAAGTTATACTGAAGCTTTCTTT. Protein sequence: CASSQESYTEAFF.

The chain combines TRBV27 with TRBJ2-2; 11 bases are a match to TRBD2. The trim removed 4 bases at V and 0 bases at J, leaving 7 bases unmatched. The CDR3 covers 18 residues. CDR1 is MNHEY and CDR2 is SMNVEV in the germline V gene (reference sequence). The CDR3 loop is CASSSYKLAGANTGELFF. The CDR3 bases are TGTGCCAGCAGTTCCTACAAACTAGCGGGGGCGAACACCGGGGAGCTGTTTTTT.

The CDR3 DNA is TGTGCCAGCAGCCCCCTAGCGGGACTAGGTTTCGGTCAAGAGACCCAGTACTTC. Translation gives CASSPLAGLGFGQETQYF. The chain combines TRBV3-1 with TRBJ2-5; 9 bases fit TRBD2. The trim removed 4 bases at V and 2 bases at J, leaving 14 bases unmatched. This CDR3 is 18 amino acids long. From germline, CDR1 is LGHDT and CDR2 YNNKEL (reference sequence).

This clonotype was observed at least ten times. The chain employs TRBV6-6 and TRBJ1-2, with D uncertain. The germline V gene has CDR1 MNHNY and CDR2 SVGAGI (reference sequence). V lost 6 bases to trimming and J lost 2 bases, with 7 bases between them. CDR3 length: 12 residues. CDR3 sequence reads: CASSPLNYGYTF. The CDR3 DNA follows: TGTGCCAGCAGCCCCTTAAACTATGGCTACACCTTC.

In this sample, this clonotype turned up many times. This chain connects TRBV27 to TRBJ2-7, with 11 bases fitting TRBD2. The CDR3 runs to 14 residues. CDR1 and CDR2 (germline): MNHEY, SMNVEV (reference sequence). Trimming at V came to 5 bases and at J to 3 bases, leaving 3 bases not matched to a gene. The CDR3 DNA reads TGTGCCAGCAGTATCGGGACTAGCGGCTACGAGCAGTACTTC. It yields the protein CASSIGTSGYEQYF.

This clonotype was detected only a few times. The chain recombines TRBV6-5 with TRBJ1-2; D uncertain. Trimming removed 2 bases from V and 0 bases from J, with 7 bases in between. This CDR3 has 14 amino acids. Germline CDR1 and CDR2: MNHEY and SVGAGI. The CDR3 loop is CASSYGEANYGYTF. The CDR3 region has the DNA TGTGCCAGCAGTTACGGCGAAGCTAACTATGGCTACACCTTC.

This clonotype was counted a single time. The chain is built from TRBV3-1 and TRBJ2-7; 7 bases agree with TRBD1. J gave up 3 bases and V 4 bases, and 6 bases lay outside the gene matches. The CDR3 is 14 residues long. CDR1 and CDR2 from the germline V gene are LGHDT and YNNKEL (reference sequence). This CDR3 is CASSPGQVYYEQYF. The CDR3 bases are TGTGCCAGCAGCCCCGGACAGGTGTACTACGAGCAGTACTTC.

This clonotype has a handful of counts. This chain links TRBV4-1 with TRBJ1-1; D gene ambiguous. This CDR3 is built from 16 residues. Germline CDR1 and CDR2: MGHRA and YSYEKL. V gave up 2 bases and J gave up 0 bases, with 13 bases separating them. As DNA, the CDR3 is TGCGCCAGCAGCCAAAAGATCAACACCCTGAACACTGAAGCTTTCTTT. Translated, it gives CASSQKINTLNTEAFF.

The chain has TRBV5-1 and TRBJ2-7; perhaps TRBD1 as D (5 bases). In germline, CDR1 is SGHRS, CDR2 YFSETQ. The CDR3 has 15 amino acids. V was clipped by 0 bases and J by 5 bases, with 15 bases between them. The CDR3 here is CASSLGQGMSDEQYF. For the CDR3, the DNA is TGCGCCAGCAGCTTGGGTCAGGGTATGTCTGACGAGCAGTACTTC.

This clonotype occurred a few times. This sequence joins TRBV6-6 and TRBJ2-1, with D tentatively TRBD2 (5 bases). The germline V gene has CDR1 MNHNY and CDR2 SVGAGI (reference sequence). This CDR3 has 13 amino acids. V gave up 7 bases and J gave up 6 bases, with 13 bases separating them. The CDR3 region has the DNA TGTGCCAGCACTCAACTAGAGCCCAATGAGCAGTTCTTC. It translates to CASTQLEPNEQFF.

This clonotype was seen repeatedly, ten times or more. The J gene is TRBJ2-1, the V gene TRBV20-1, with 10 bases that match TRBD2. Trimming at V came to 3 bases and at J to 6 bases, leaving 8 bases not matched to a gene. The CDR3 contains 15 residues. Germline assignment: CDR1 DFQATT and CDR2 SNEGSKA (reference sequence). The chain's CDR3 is CSASGTSDGGNEQFF. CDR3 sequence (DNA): TGCAGTGCTAGTGGGACTAGCGATGGGGGCAATGAGCAGTTCTTC.

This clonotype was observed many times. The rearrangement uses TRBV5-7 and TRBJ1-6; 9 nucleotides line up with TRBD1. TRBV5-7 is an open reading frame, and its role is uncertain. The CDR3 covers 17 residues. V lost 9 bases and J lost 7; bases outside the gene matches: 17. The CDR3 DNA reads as TGTGCCACCCACCGGACAGGGGCCAAACGCGGGAATTCACCCCTCCACTTT. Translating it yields CATHRTGAKRGNSPLHF.

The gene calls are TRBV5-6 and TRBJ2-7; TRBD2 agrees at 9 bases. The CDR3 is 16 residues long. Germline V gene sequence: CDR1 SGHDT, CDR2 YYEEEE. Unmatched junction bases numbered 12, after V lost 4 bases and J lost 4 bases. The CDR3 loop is CASSALTSGAPYEQYF. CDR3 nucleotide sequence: TGTGCCAGCAGCGCCCTGACTAGCGGAGCCCCGTACGAGCAGTACTTC.

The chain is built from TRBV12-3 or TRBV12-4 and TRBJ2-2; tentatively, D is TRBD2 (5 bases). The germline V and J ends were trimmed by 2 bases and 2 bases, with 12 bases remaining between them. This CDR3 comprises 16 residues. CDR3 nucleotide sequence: TGTGCCAGCAGTTTAAGGCCTAGCCTTAACACCGGGGAGCTGTTTTTT. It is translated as CASSLRPSLNTGELFF.

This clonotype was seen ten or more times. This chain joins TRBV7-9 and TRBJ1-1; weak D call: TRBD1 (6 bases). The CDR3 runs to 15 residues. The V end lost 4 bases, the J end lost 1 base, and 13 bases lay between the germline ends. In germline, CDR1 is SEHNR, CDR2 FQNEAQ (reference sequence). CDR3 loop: CASSSRDNQNTEAFF. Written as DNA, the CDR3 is TGTGCCAGCAGCTCGCGGGACAACCAGAACACTGAAGCTTTCTTT.

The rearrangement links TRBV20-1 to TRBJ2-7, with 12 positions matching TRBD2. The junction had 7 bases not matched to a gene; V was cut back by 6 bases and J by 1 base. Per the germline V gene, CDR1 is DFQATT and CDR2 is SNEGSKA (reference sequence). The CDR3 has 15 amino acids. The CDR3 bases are TGCAGTGCATCTGGGACTAGCGGGTCTTCCTACGAGCAGTACTTC. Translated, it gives CSASGTSGSSYEQYF.

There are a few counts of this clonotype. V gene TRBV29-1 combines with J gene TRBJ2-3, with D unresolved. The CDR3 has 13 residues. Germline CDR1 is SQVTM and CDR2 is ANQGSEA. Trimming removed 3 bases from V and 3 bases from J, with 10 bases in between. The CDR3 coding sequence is TGCAGCGTTGAGGAGTCGAATACAGATACGCAGTATTTT. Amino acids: CSVEESNTDTQYF.